The 17 T cell receptor beta chains listed next were all sequenced from one sample in a study of T cell repertoires in cytomegalovirus infection. TCRdb re-derived calls from the reads in MiXCR, one entry per CDR3 protein. Among 200,000 to 300,000 distinct CDR3 sequences listed, around an eighth were seen once. The sequenced sample consisted of PBMCs. The receptor set was obtained from a human donor in good health (CMV status not recorded). Some clones in this sample may be carry-over from other donors' samples.

The chain uses TRBV6-6 and TRBJ2-7; 7 bases are shared with TRBD2. The CDR3 spans 14 residues. In germline, CDR1 is MNHNY, CDR2 SVGAGI (reference sequence). V lost 0 bases and J lost 5; bases outside the gene matches: 4. CDR3 region: CASSYSKGGDEQYF. In DNA, the CDR3 is TGTGCCAGCAGTTACTCGAAGGGAGGGGACGAGCAGTACTTC.

The V call is TRBV20-1, the J call TRBJ2-3, with D perhaps given as TRBD1 or TRBD2 (5 bases each). The germline gives CDR1 DFQATT, CDR2 SNEGSKA (reference sequence). Trimming took off 0 bases at V and 2 bases at J, with 15 bases between the two ends. The CDR3 sequence is 16 residues long. CDR3 loop: CSARDMMAGATDTQYF. CDR3 nucleotides: TGCAGTGCTAGAGATATGATGGCCGGGGCCACAGATACGCAGTATTTT.

This clonotype has more than one count but fewer than ten. The chain recombines TRBV3-1 with TRBJ2-3; possible D gene TRBD2, 6 bases. V was clipped by 7 bases and J by 1 base, with 12 bases between them. The CDR3 has 14 residues. CDR1 LGHDT and CDR2 YNNKEL come from the germline V gene (reference sequence). Here the CDR3 DNA reads TGTGCCAGCACCCCCCAGCGGGGCACAGATACGCAGTATTTT. Protein product: CASTPQRGTDTQYF.

This clonotype showed up just a few times. This chain links TRBV6-5 with TRBJ2-3, with 8 positions matching TRBD1. V shed 6 bases and J 6 bases; nucleotides not matched to a gene: 8. The CDR3 has 14 amino acids. Germline CDR1 and CDR2: MNHEY and SVGAGI. CDR3: CASREQGAGDTQYF. CDR3 nucleotides: TGTGCCAGCAGGGAGCAGGGGGCAGGGGATACGCAGTATTTT.

The gene calls are TRBV2 and TRBJ2-5; 9 positions agree with TRBD1. V was pared by 1 base and J by 1 base, with 1 base of the junction left unmatched. Germline V gene lookup returns CDR1 SNHLY and CDR2 FYNNEI. The CDR3 is 15 amino acids. CDR3 region: CASSEDRGLQETQYF. The CDR3 bases are TGTGCCAGCAGTGAAGACAGGGGGCTCCAAGAGACCCAGTACTTC.

V and J are TRBV14 and TRBJ2-1; 8 positions match TRBD2. V trimming: 7 bases; J trimming: 7 bases; junction bases outside the gene matches: 6. CDR1 SGHDN and CDR2 FVKESK come from the germline V gene. The CDR3 covers 13 residues. CDR3 region: CASKGLGINEQFF. DNA for the CDR3: TGTGCCAGCAAGGGACTAGGGATAAATGAGCAGTTCTTC.

The sample holds a few counts of this clonotype. The rearrangement joins TRBV18 to TRBJ2-6; TRBD2 agrees at 12 bases. CDR1 and CDR2 (germline): KGHSH, LQKENI. With V trimmed by 3 bases and J by 1 base, 10 bases remained unmatched. This CDR3 has 20 amino acids. The CDR3 here is CASSPVAPTSGSSGANVLTF. CDR3 DNA: TGTGCCAGCTCACCCGTCGCCCCGACTAGCGGGAGTTCTGGGGCCAACGTCCTGACTTTC. The variable domain in full, with the rest retrieved from reference TRBV18 and TRBJ2-6, is NAGVMQNPRHLVRRRGQEARLRCSPMKGHSHVYWYRQLPEEGLKFMVYLQKENIIDESGMPKERFSAEFPKEGPSILRIQQVVRGDSAAYFCASSPVAPTSGSSGANVLTFGAGSRLTVL.

The chain has TRBV5-6 and TRBJ2-1; tentative D call: TRBD2 (5 bases). V gave up 1 base and J gave up 6 bases, with 17 bases separating them. CDR3 size: 16 residues. CDR1 and CDR2 (germline): SGHDT, YYEEEE. Here the CDR3 DNA reads TGTGCCAGCAGCTTGCCCTCGGGGTCGGTTGGCAATGAGCAGTTCTTC. Translating it yields CASSLPSGSVGNEQFF.

Ten or more counts support this clonotype. The V gene is TRBV7-9, the J gene TRBJ2-1, with D unclear. This CDR3 spans 12 amino acids. Trimming stripped 5 bases from V and 8 bases from J, with 10 bases between. Germline V gene sequence: CDR1 SEHNR, CDR2 FQNEAQ (reference sequence). The CDR3: CASSTHLDEQFF. Written as DNA, the CDR3 is TGTGCCAGCAGCACCCACCTCGATGAGCAGTTCTTC.

This clonotype was counted at least ten times. The chain is built from TRBV19 and TRBJ2-1; tentatively, D is TRBD1 (5 bases). The CDR3 loop spans 14 amino acids. The V end was cut by 9 bases, the J end by 4 bases, with 16 bases between. Germline V gene sequence: CDR1 LNHDA, CDR2 SQIVND (reference sequence). The CDR3 spells CASHTLGVYNEQFF. The CDR3 nucleotides are TGTGCCAGCCATACCCTAGGGGTGTACAATGAGCAGTTCTTC.

The gene calls are TRBV7-8 and TRBJ2-5; D not certain. Germline CDR1 SGHVS, CDR2 FQNEAQ. V was trimmed by 3 bases and J by 2 bases, leaving 13 bases between them. The CDR3 is 15 amino acids. The CDR3 DNA reads as TGTGCCAGCAGCTTTAAAGGCGGAGAACAAGAGACCCAGTACTTC. Its protein product is CASSFKGGEQETQYF. Looking up the rest from reference TRBV7-8 and TRBJ2-5 gives the full variable domain: GAGVSQSPRYKVAKRGQDVALRCDPISGHVSLFWYQQALGQGPEFLTYFQNEAQLDKSGLPSDRFFAERPEGSVSTLKIQRTQQEDSAVYLCASSFKGGEQETQYFGPGTRLLVL.

This clonotype was found many times. This rearrangement joins TRBV14 to TRBJ1-1; possibly TRBD1 for D (5 bases). CDR1 SGHDN and CDR2 FVKESK come from the germline V gene. This CDR3 has 16 residues. Deletions cut 4 bases from V and 5 bases from J, with 20 bases between. The CDR3 is CASSRIRGPEKTEAFF. As DNA, the CDR3 is TGTGCCAGCAGCCGGATCCGGGGACCAGAGAAGACTGAAGCTTTCTTT.

This clonotype was picked up many times. The chain uses TRBV7-2 and TRBJ1-5; weak D call: TRBD1 (5 bases). The CDR3 is made up of 15 amino acids. V lost 4 bases, J lost 2 bases, and 12 bases lay in between. CDR1 is SGHTA and CDR2 is FQGNSA in the germline V gene. The CDR3 DNA reads as TGTGCCAGCAGCTCTGGGGGGGTCGGCAATCAGCCCCAGCATTTT. Encoded protein: CASSSGGVGNQPQHF.

The V gene is TRBV19, the J gene TRBJ2-5, with D tentatively TRBD2 (6 bases). Germline CDR1 is LNHDA and CDR2 is SQIVND (reference sequence). The CDR3 is made up of 13 amino acids. V shed 9 bases and J shed 3 bases, with 14 bases lying between them. Written as DNA, the CDR3 is TGTGCCAGCACGGGACTCCAAAAAGAGACCCAGTACTTC. This sequence encodes CASTGLQKETQYF.

The table lists this clonotype with many counts. The chain employs TRBV7-2 and TRBJ2-2, with 9 nucleotides matching TRBD1. V dropped 2 bases and J dropped 6; count of bases not matched to a gene: 4. The CDR3 has 15 amino acids. CDR1 and CDR2 from the germline V gene are SGHTA and FQGNSA. The CDR3 spells CASSLRRQGAGELFF. The CDR3 DNA is TGTGCCAGCAGCTTAAGGAGACAGGGGGCCGGGGAGCTGTTTTTT.

The chain combines TRBV20-1 with TRBJ2-5, with D uncertain. Germline values: CDR1 DFQATT, CDR2 SNEGSKA (reference sequence). The CDR3 runs to 13 residues. V was clipped by 1 base and J by 0 bases, with 6 bases between them. DNA of the CDR3: TGCAGTGCTAGAGCTGGGTACCAAGAGACCCAGTACTTC. This sequence encodes CSARAGYQETQYF.

In this sample, this clonotype turned up many times. CDR3: CASSSATEAFF. Here the CDR3 DNA reads TGTGCCAGCAGTTCCGCGACTGAAGCTTTCTTT. The V and J genes are TRBV6-6 and TRBJ1-1, with unresolved D. With 4 bases removed from V and 5 bases from J, the gap between germline ends came to 5 bases. CDR3 length equals 11 residues. Per the germline V gene, CDR1 is MNHNY and CDR2 is SVGAGI (reference sequence).